This passage covers 2 T cell receptor beta chains from one sample sequenced in a study of T-cell memory formation after mild COVID-19. Using its own MiXCR run on the 5' RACE reads, TCRdb lists one record per CDR3 protein. The sample lists a few hundred thousand distinct CDR3 sequences; under 20% were seen once. The sample was PBMCs or a T cell subset sorted from them (not recorded which). The receptors stem from a young man who had mild COVID-19 (a few samples of this study predate the infection). Cell type and time point are not known.

This clonotype occurred many times. CDR3 nucleotide sequence: TGCAGCTTCCAAGGGGTTACTGAAGCTTTCTTT. It translates to CSFQGVTEAFF. The genes are TRBV29-1 and TRBJ1-1, with D possibly being TRBD1 (5 bases). In germline, CDR1 is SQVTM, CDR2 ANQGSEA. The V end lost 8 bases, the J end lost 5 bases, and 12 bases lay between the germline ends. The CDR3 has 11 amino acids. The variable domain in full, completed from reference TRBV29-1 and TRBJ1-1, reads SAVISQKPSRDICQRGTSLTIQCQVDSQVTMMFWYRQQPGQSLTLIATANQGSEATYESGFVIDKFPISRPNLTFSTLTVSNMSPEDSSIYLCSFQGVTEAFFGQGTRLTVV.

The V gene is TRBV7-8, the J gene TRBJ2-3; either TRBD1 or TRBD2 may fit D (6 bases each). Germline values: CDR1 SGHVS, CDR2 FQNEAQ. The CDR3 has 16 residues. V was trimmed by 4 bases and J by 2 bases, leaving 16 bases between them. The CDR3 protein is CASSSQTRGVTDTQYF. The CDR3 DNA reads TGTGCCAGCAGCTCGCAGACTAGGGGGGTCACAGATACGCAGTATTTT.